This TCR beta chain was observed in a study of regulatory T cells in long-lasting Graves disease listed by TCRdb under 2021. General notes on the study: Newly diagnosed Graves' disease patients had taken antithyroid drugs for less than 3 months. Persistent Graves' disease patients were compared with newly diagnosed Graves' disease patients by peripheral blood TCR sequencing and RNA sequencing. A total of 33 samples were covered by TCR sequencing, comprising 13 persistent and around 20 newly diagnosed Graves' disease patients. The study was registered as a clinical trial and conducted in China.

Overall study results and their limits: Persistent disease showed preferential use of TRBV28, TRBJ1-2 and TRBJ2-5, whereas newly diagnosed disease favored TRBV20-1 and TRBJ2-1. As a limitation, the authors acknowledged that the small sample size may reduce accuracy. Patients with persistent disease shared more public clonotypes (fewer than 3,000) than newly diagnosed patients did (more than 900). Sequencing and analysis were restricted to the TCR beta chain. The study examined only peripheral blood because the primary lesion, thyroid tissue, could not be accessed. Compared with newly diagnosed patients, persistent Graves' disease patients had lower TCR Shannon entropy and fewer highly expanded clones, which suggests clonal expansion.

Libraries were made using multiplex PCR. Sequencing relied on an Illumina HiSeq 4000. To build TCR beta libraries, CDR3 regions were amplified by Arm-PCR using iRepertoire HTBI primers. PCR products were gel purified before sequencing. As for the original processing: Gene usage analysis of CDR3 amino acid clonotypes relied on the roughly 60 TRBV and around 14 TRBJ segments identified across samples. COPE and FqMerger were used to merge filtered high-quality paired reads into contigs. BLAST was used to align contigs to IMGT TRBV, TRBD and TRBJ reference genes, and CDR3 was defined according to IMGT. Any clonotype with a frequency above 0.1% was counted as a highly expanded clone. Repertoire diversity was measured by Shannon entropy, and V-J evenness by the Gini coefficient. A clonotype found in more than one individual was treated as public. TCRdb redid the processing of the public reads, applying fastp at Q25 and MiXCR, and retained in-frame beta chains. Rows matching on CDR3 protein sequence are summarized as one entry with the most common DNA and genes. TCRdb, rather than the study authors, made the V and J calls. The table for this sample lists around 320,000 distinct CDR3 sequences; 16% of them were counted only once. The ten largest clones capture less than 35% of the sample.

The time point label, as the study defines it: newly diagnosed GD, antithyroid drugs for less than 3 months. RNA was extracted from PBMCs in TRIzol for both TCR sequencing and RNA sequencing. The diagnosis of Graves' disease was made according to American Thyroid Association guidelines. Patients were recruited from an endocrinology department in Xi'an, China. Each patient gave around 9.2 milliliters of peripheral blood, collected in an EDTA anticoagulant tube. Ficoll Paque Plus density gradient separation was used to isolate PBMCs, and no further T cell sorting was performed. An Agilent 2100 Bioanalyzer and agarose gel were used to check RNA quality, and a NanoDrop 2000 was used to measure RNA concentration. CDR1 SNHLY and CDR2 FYNNEI are derived from the germline V gene. V gives up 4 bases and J gives up 3 bases, and the segment between their germline ends measures 15 bases. Counted from cysteine to phenylalanine, this CDR3 has 15 amino acids. Here the CDR3 DNA is all that survives: 45 bases in frame from base 1.

This clonotype was seen many times. What this receptor recognizes is not known. No base qualities exist here, and no much larger clone lies one base off it. This same sample was also taken into another study, of T cells in Graves' hyperthyroidism and ophthalmopathy. The second source states: A patient counted as having stable Graves' hyperthyroidism if no progression to ophthalmopathy occurred over 18 months of follow-up. Hyperthyroidism patients were newly diagnosed, with disease duration under 2 months, and aged 18 to 65 years. Exclusion was applied to patients with uncontrolled infections, other autoimmune diseases, pregnancy or lactation. Diagnoses were based on clinical symptoms, serum thyroxine and TRAb, thyroid ultrasound and orbital computed tomography. The TCR CDR3 was subjected to a first round of RT-PCR using the HTBI primer set and the Qiagen OneStep RT-PCR kit. Most expanded thyroid clonotypes (frequency above 0.001) were also found in blood, which suggests that blood repertoires may mirror thyroid immune responses. Ophthalmopathy was separated from stable hyperthyroidism by a 13 V-J signature model, with approximately 86% sensitivity and just over 81% specificity obtained in cross-validation and 80%/75% obtained in testing. In validation, the model predicted progression to ophthalmopathy a median of around 6.5 months before onset, with about 67% sensitivity and about 72% specificity. To identify TCR V-J signatures that set the groups apart, the researchers used a discovery cohort of about a hundred patients, made up of fewer than 50 with Graves' ophthalmopathy and around 58 with stable Graves' hyperthyroidism. Prospective prediction of ophthalmopathy was tested in an independent validation cohort consisting of 18 to 20 hyperthyroidism patients and some 16 patients who later progressed to ophthalmopathy. The 75 to 100 discovery patients were divided at random into training and test sets in a 7:3 ratio. In several Graves' hyperthyroidism patients, the study also compared T-cell repertoires from thyroid tissue with T-cell repertoires from blood. Following sampling, methimazole starting at 30 mg daily was given to hyperthyroidism patients, and high-dose intravenous methylprednisolone was given to ophthalmopathy patients. A second multiplex PCR round built the libraries, followed by size selection and purification. Libraries were sequenced paired-end with 100 bp reads on an Illumina HiSeq2000. Raw data were processed with SOAPnuke, discarding reads with adapters, uncalled bases, mean Phred below 15, or no exact constant-primer or identifier match. High-quality paired reads were merged using COPE v1.2.5, and each unique nucleotide sequence was defined as a clonotype. Clonotypes were aligned to IMGT TRBV, TRBD and TRBJ reference segments using MiTCR v1.1. Only V-J combinations with frequency above 0.0001, covering about 99% of repertoires, were analysed. The TCS score was defined as the ratio of F50 (clonal expansion) to E x V (chaos), calculated using BLOSUM62-based TCRdist between CDR3 peptides within each V-J. Welch's t-statistics and random forest reduced around 550 V-J features to 13, which were used in a naive Bayes classifier (R e1071). No statistical method was used to set the sample size in advance, and investigators knew the group allocation. The paper describes TCR Vbeta CDR3 sequencing of 140 or so peripheral blood samples, made up of approximately 40 ophthalmopathy patients, 70 to 75 hyperthyroidism patients and approximately 17 progressor patients.

Material: peripheral blood mononuclear cells (PBMCs), obtained at new diagnosis, from a patient treated with antithyroid drugs. The source is a man aged 35-49 years with Graves disease. Donor details come from another sample of the same person, matched by shared clones. This chain joins TRBV2 to TRBJ1-1; TRBD1 is perhaps the D gene, given 5 matching bases. DNA sequence: TGTGCCAGCAGTGTCGTCGGGGGAGGGGACACTGAAGCTTTCTTT. The translation is CASSVVGGGDTEAFF.